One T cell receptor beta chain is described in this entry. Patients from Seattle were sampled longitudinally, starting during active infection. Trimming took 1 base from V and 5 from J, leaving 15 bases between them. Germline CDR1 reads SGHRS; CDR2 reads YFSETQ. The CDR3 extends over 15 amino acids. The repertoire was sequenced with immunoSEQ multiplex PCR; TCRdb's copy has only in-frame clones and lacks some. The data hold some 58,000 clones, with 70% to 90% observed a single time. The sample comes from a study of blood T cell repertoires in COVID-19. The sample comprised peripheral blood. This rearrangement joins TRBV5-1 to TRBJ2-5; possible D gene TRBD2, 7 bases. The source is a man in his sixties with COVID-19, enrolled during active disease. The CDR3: CASSLIGGQWETQYF. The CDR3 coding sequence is TGCGCCAGCAGCTTGATCGGGGGGCAATGGGAGACCCAGTACTTC. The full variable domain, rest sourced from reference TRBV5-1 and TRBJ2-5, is KAGVTQTPRYLIKTRGQQVTLSCSPISGHRSVSWYQQTPGQGLQFLFEYFSETQRNKGNFPGRFSGRQFSNSRSEMNVSTLELGDSALYLCASSLIGGQWETQYFGPGTRLLVL.